Below, 32 T cell receptor beta chains from the same sample are listed, as sequenced in a study of siplizumab effects on memory and regulatory T cells. The protocol was immunoSEQ multiplex PCR, while the TCRdb copy is restricted to in-frame clones and leaves out a portion. The sample has 70,000 or so clones; under 95% are singletons. Sample: CD8+ T cells sorted from blood. The origin of the receptors is a human donor in good health.

The V gene is TRBV28, the J gene TRBJ2-7, with 12 bases matching TRBD2. The length of the CDR3 is 15 residues. Germline loops: CDR1 MDHEN, CDR2 SYDVKM. The ends lost 6 bases at V and 1 base at J; junction bases unmatched: 4. The CDR3 reads CASRITSGRSYEQYF. The CDR3, as DNA: TGTGCCAGCAGGATCACTAGCGGGAGGTCCTACGAGCAGTACTTC.

The chain joins TRBV27 to TRBJ1-2, with D possibly matching TRBD1 (5 bases). The V gene lost 0 bases and the J gene lost 3 bases, with 8 bases spanning the gap. Germline assignment: CDR1 MNHEY and CDR2 SMNVEV (reference sequence). The CDR3 totals 14 residues. The CDR3 DNA follows: TGTGCCAGCAGTTTATCAGGGGCGGACTATGGCTACACCTTC. The encoded protein is CASSLSGADYGYTF.

The chain uses TRBV6-4 and TRBJ2-1; no definite D call. The germline V gene encodes CDR1 MRHNA and CDR2 SNTAGT. V was cut by 0 bases and J by 7 bases, with 13 bases left in between. The CDR3 has 15 residues. CDR3 sequence reads: CASSDSRRGWNEQFF. In DNA form, the CDR3 reads TGTGCCAGCAGTGACTCGAGGAGAGGATGGAATGAGCAGTTCTTC.

V usage is TRBV27 and J usage is TRBJ1-5, with D possibly matching TRBD1 (6 bases). Germline CDR1 is MNHEY and CDR2 is SMNVEV (reference sequence). This CDR3 spans 17 amino acids. Trimming removed 2 bases at V and 0 bases at J, with 14 bases between. CDR3 nucleotide sequence: TGTGCCAGCAGTTTAGGGTATGGGACATATAGCAATCAGCCCCAGCATTTT. It is translated as CASSLGYGTYSNQPQHF.

The chain joins TRBV2 to TRBJ1-3; a weak D match, TRBD1 (5 bases). With 7 bases removed from V and 1 base from J, the gap between germline ends came to 17 bases. The CDR3 extends over 16 amino acids. CDR1 SNHLY and CDR2 FYNNEI come from the germline V gene. The CDR3 DNA reads as TGTGCCAGCAATTGGCCCATGACAGTTTCTGGAAACACCATATATTTT. Its translation is CASNWPMTVSGNTIYF.

V is TRBV19 and J is TRBJ2-7; possibly TRBD1 or TRBD2 for D (6 bases each). Germline CDR1 and CDR2: LNHDA and SQIVND (reference sequence). The CDR3 length is 15 residues. V lost 3 bases to trimming and J lost 3 bases, with 15 bases between them. The CDR3 DNA follows: TGTGCCAGTAGTATCATAGGGGGGCCTTTCTACGAGCAGTACTTC. It encodes CASSIIGGPFYEQYF.

The chain uses TRBV7-8 and TRBJ1-1; TRBD1 might be the D (5 bases). V was cut by 3 bases and J by 0 bases, with 11 bases left in between. The CDR3 loop spans 15 amino acids. Germline lookup yields CDR1 SGHVS and CDR2 FQNEAQ. This CDR3 is CASSFTTVMNTEAFF. Here the CDR3 DNA reads TGTGCCAGCAGCTTCACGACAGTTATGAACACTGAAGCTTTCTTT.

The chain joins TRBV6-1 to TRBJ1-5, with D uncertain. CDR3 size: 14 residues. CDR1 and CDR2 (germline): MNHNS, SASEGT. The germline V and J ends were trimmed by 6 bases and 11 bases, with 20 bases remaining between them. CDR3 loop: CASSTDLTSAAQHF. The DNA of the CDR3 is TGTGCCAGCAGCACCGACCTGACATCGGCGGCCCAGCATTTT.

The chain recombines TRBV19 with TRBJ2-2, with D maybe TRBD2 (5 bases). Looked up from germline, CDR1 is LNHDA and CDR2 is SQIVND (reference sequence). V dropped 7 bases and J dropped 3 bases, with 9 bases sitting between them. The length of the CDR3 is 13 residues. This chain's CDR3 is CASNSGYTGELFF. CDR3 in DNA: TGTGCCAGTAACTCGGGGTACACCGGGGAGCTGTTTTTT.

The rearrangement joins TRBV19 to TRBJ2-4; D gene ambiguous. This CDR3 is built from 15 residues. V dropped 5 bases and J dropped 8 bases, with 19 bases sitting between them. CDR1 is LNHDA and CDR2 is SQIVND in the germline V gene (reference sequence). This chain's CDR3 is CASSPLSVGGDIQYF. The CDR3, as DNA: TGTGCCAGTAGTCCGCTTTCTGTCGGTGGTGACATTCAGTACTTC.

This sequence joins TRBV2 and TRBJ1-3; D not resolved. V lost 6 bases and J lost 3, with 12 bases in between. The germline gives CDR1 SNHLY, CDR2 FYNNEI. CDR3 size: 14 residues. Here the CDR3 reads CASRAWQSGNTIYF. The DNA of the CDR3 is TGTGCCAGCAGGGCGTGGCAGAGTGGAAACACCATATATTTT.

This clone came up once. The V call is TRBV14, the J call TRBJ2-3; 9 bases match TRBD2. Trimming cost V 2 bases and J 2 bases; bases outside gene matches: 11. The CDR3 has 18 residues. Germline CDR1 and CDR2: SGHDN and FVKESK. The CDR3 protein is CASSQSLAGFQYTDTQYF. CDR3 in DNA: TGTGCCAGCAGCCAATCCCTAGCGGGGTTTCAGTACACAGATACGCAGTATTTT.

DNA of the CDR3: TGTGCCAGCAGCCGCCTCCATGGGGGGAACGCTTTCTTT. It is translated as CASSRLHGGNAFF. The rearrangement uses TRBV14 and TRBJ1-1; TRBD1 might be the D (5 bases). The CDR3 length is 13 residues. CDR1 is SGHDN, CDR2 FVKESK, per germline. With 4 bases removed from V and 11 bases from J, the gap between germline ends came to 17 bases. The entire variable domain, with the rest obtained from reference TRBV14 and TRBJ1-1, is as follows: EAGVTQFPSHSVIEKGQTVTLRCDPISGHDNLYWYRRVMGKEIKFLLHFVKESKQDESGMPNNRFLAERTGGTYSTLKVQPAELEDSGVYFCASSRLHGGNAFFGQGTRLTVV.

This clone was detected only a few times. Distinct nucleotide sequences in the sample also encode this CDR3. The chain joins TRBV19 to TRBJ2-1; D is uncertain. This CDR3 is 11 amino acids long. Germline V gene sequence: CDR1 LNHDA, CDR2 SQIVND (reference sequence). Trimming shortened V by 3 bases and J by 6 bases, and 3 bases separated the two germline ends. The CDR3 nucleotides read TGTGCCAGTAGTATTGGCAATGAGCAGTTCTTC. Its protein product is CASSIGNEQFF.

V gene TRBV5-4 combines with J gene TRBJ2-1; D is ambiguous. The CDR3 has 14 amino acids. Trimming cost V 4 bases and J 2 bases, with 10 bases left between them. From germline, CDR1 is SGHNT and CDR2 YYREEE (reference sequence). CDR3 in DNA: TGTGCCAGCAGCCCGGAGTCCCCCTACAATGAGCAGTTCTTC. Its translation is CASSPESPYNEQFF.

This clone was detected only a few times. This rearrangement joins TRBV2 to TRBJ1-4, with D perhaps TRBD1 (6 bases). Germline CDR1 and CDR2: SNHLY and FYNNEI. V lost 7 bases, J lost 15 bases, and 18 bases lay in between. This CDR3 has 12 amino acids. CDR3 residues: CASIVRGVDMFF. In DNA form, the CDR3 reads TGTGCCAGCATTGTCAGGGGAGTAGACATGTTTTTT. Complete variable domain (other parts from reference TRBV2 and TRBJ1-4): EPEVTQTPSHQVTQMGQEVILRCVPISNHLYFYWYRQILGQKVEFLVSFYNNEISEKSEIFDDQFSVERPDGSNFTLKIRSTKLEDSAMYFCASIVRGVDMFFGSGTQLSVL.

This clone has just a few counts. The CDR3 here is CASSLISSGRNEQFF. DNA of the CDR3: TGTGCCAGCAGCTTAATCTCTAGCGGGAGGAATGAGCAGTTCTTC. The chain uses TRBV7-9 and TRBJ2-1; the match to TRBD2 covers 11 bases. Germline V gene sequence: CDR1 SEHNR, CDR2 FQNEAQ (reference sequence). V was clipped by 2 bases and J by 7 bases; unmatched bases: 4. There are 15 residues in the CDR3.

The chain combines TRBV28 with TRBJ2-7, with 11 bases matching TRBD2. The CDR3 spans 15 residues. J was trimmed by 1 base and V by 7 bases; bases with no gene match: 6. From germline, CDR1 is MDHEN and CDR2 SYDVKM. CDR3: CASTPLAGASYEQYF. In DNA, the CDR3 is TGTGCCAGCACTCCACTAGCGGGGGCGTCCTACGAGCAGTACTTC.

For the CDR3, the DNA is TGTGCCAGCAGCTTCAGGACAGGGAACACTGAAGCTTTCTTT. Its protein product is CASSFRTGNTEAFF. The V and J genes are TRBV5-5 and TRBJ1-1; 7 nucleotides agree with TRBD1. CDR1 is SGHKS, CDR2 YYEKEE, per germline (reference sequence). The CDR3 extends over 14 amino acids. Germline trimming cut 2 bases from V and 1 base from J; bases unmatched to any gene: 2.

This rearrangement joins TRBV15 to TRBJ2-5; D is unresolved. This CDR3 has 14 amino acids. Germline V gives CDR1 LNHNV, CDR2 YYDKDF (reference sequence). V lost 4 bases to trimming and J lost 3 bases, with 12 bases between them. Written as DNA, the CDR3 is TGTGCCACCAGCACCCGGACCATTAAAGAGACCCAGTACTTC. It encodes CATSTRTIKETQYF.

The chain links TRBV5-1 to TRBJ1-3; unclear D gene. V lost 4 bases and J lost 2, with 13 bases in between. CDR3 length equals 15 residues. The germline CDR1 and CDR2 sequences are SGHRS and YFSETQ. CDR3 residues: CASSPDPTTGNTIYF. CDR3 coding DNA: TGCGCCAGCAGCCCGGACCCTACGACTGGAAACACCATATATTTT.

The V call is TRBV6-1, the J call TRBJ2-7; D remains ambiguous. CDR3 length: 11 amino acids. Per germline, CDR1 MNHNS and CDR2 SASEGT. V lost 8 bases, J lost 4 bases, and 9 bases lay in between. The CDR3 sequence: CASSWGYEQYF. The CDR3 coding sequence is TGTGCCAGCTCTTGGGGTTACGAGCAGTACTTC.

This chain joins TRBV5-6 and TRBJ1-1; tentatively, D is TRBD1 (5 bases). Germline assignment: CDR1 SGHDT and CDR2 YYEEEE. Deletions cut 2 bases from V and 2 bases from J, with 13 bases between. The CDR3 is 15 amino acids. The CDR3 bases are TGTGCCAGCAGCTTTTGGGCAGGGATTAACACTGAAGCTTTCTTT. Protein: CASSFWAGINTEAFF.

The chain recombines TRBV6-6 with TRBJ2-3; D unresolved. CDR1 is MNHNY, CDR2 SVGAGI, per germline (reference sequence). V was pared by 6 bases and J by 6 bases, with 7 bases between. This CDR3 contains 11 residues. Here the CDR3 DNA reads TGTGCCAGCAGATTCTGGGATACGCAGTATTTT. Translating gives CASRFWDTQYF.

The V and J genes are TRBV19 and TRBJ1-4; the D gene is possibly TRBD1 (5 bases). Per germline, CDR1 LNHDA and CDR2 SQIVND (reference sequence). This CDR3 contains 14 residues. Trimming left V 7 bases short and J 8 bases short, with 17 bases between. CDR3 loop: CASTFRATGEKLFF. CDR3 bases: TGTGCCAGTACTTTCAGGGCAACGGGGGAAAAACTGTTTTTT. The complete variable domain, with remaining parts taken from reference TRBV19 and TRBJ1-4, reads DGGITQSPKYLFRKEGQNVTLSCEQNLNHDAMYWYRQDPGQGLRLIYYSQIVNDFQKGDIAEGYSVSREKKESFPLTVTSAQKNPTAFYLCASTFRATGEKLFFGSGTQLSVL.

V and J are TRBV7-6 and TRBJ2-2, with D possibly being TRBD2 (6 bases). Germline CDR1 and CDR2: SGHVS and FNYEAQ. This CDR3 comprises 16 residues. Trimming stripped 3 bases from V and 0 bases from J, with 11 bases between. The chain's CDR3 is CASSFGGGTNTGELFF. DNA of the CDR3: TGTGCCAGCAGCTTCGGCGGCGGGACGAACACCGGGGAGCTGTTTTTT.

This rearrangement joins TRBV7-9 to TRBJ1-1, with a tentative D call TRBD1 (6 bases). The germline V and J ends were trimmed by 8 bases and 0 bases, with 16 bases remaining between them. Germline V gives CDR1 SEHNR, CDR2 FQNEAQ (reference sequence). This CDR3 has 15 residues. The CDR3 DNA sequence: TGTGCCAGCGGGTCTCTAGACAGGCTGAACACTGAAGCTTTCTTT. As protein: CASGSLDRLNTEAFF.

The V call is TRBV2, the J call TRBJ1-1, with 7 bases matching TRBD1. Germline V gene sequence: CDR1 SNHLY, CDR2 FYNNEI. CDR3 length: 15 amino acids. J lost 3 bases, V lost 6 bases, and 10 bases had no gene match. The CDR3 here is CASRDRDRFYTEAFF. The CDR3 region has the DNA TGTGCCAGCAGAGACAGGGACCGTTTCTACACTGAAGCTTTCTTT.

This chain connects TRBV6-1 to TRBJ1-2; 7 bases match TRBD1. In germline, CDR1 is MNHNS, CDR2 SASEGT. Unmatched junction bases numbered 7, after V lost 2 bases and J lost 4 bases. The CDR3 runs 15 residues. The CDR3 coding sequence is TGTGCCAGCAGTGAATCACAGGGGTACAGCTATGGCTACACCTTC. This codes for CASSESQGYSYGYTF.

V usage is TRBV10-2 and J usage is TRBJ2-7; D is uncertain. The CDR3 has 13 residues. Per the germline V gene, CDR1 is WSHSY and CDR2 is SAAADI. Trimming removed 4 bases at V and 4 bases at J, with 11 bases between. CDR3 sequence (DNA): TGCGCCAGCAGTGGTCTTGTGTTGTACGAGCAGTACTTC. Its translation: CASSGLVLYEQYF.

The genes are TRBV5-1 and TRBJ2-5; possibly TRBD2 for D (5 bases). Germline V gene sequence: CDR1 SGHRS, CDR2 YFSETQ. V gave up 1 base and J gave up 4 bases, with 11 bases separating them. The CDR3 is 14 residues long. The CDR3 coding sequence is TGCGCCAGCAGCTTGATGGGAGTAACAGAGACCCAGTACTTC. It codes for CASSLMGVTETQYF. Combining the CDR3 with reference TRBV5-1 and TRBJ2-5 gives the whole variable domain KAGVTQTPRYLIKTRGQQVTLSCSPISGHRSVSWYQQTPGQGLQFLFEYFSETQRNKGNFPGRFSGRQFSNSRSEMNVSTLELGDSALYLCASSLMGVTETQYFGPGTRLLVL.

V usage is TRBV4-2 and J usage is TRBJ2-1; 15 bases match TRBD2. Germline trimming cut 3 bases from V and 3 bases from J; bases unmatched to any gene: 3. This CDR3 contains 17 residues. The germline V gene encodes CDR1 LGHNA and CDR2 YNFKEQ. CDR3 bases: TGTGCCAGCAGCCAGGGACTAGCGGGGGGAGGCTACAATGAGCAGTTCTTC. As protein: CASSQGLAGGGYNEQFF.